The present T cell receptor (beta chain) was sequenced within a study of T cells in Graves' hyperthyroidism and ophthalmopathy. RNA transcripts yielded amplified TCR beta CDR3 regions. Primed by the HTBI set, a first-round RT-PCR was run on the TCR CDR3. TCRdb processed the multiplex PCR reads anew with MiXCR; each CDR3 protein has one entry. Among about 560,000 distinct CDR3 sequences listed, roughly 17% were seen once. The CDR3 extends over 16 amino acids. V shed 1 base and J 7 bases; nucleotides not matched to a gene: 12. This sequence joins TRBV12-3 or TRBV12-4 and TRBJ1-1; 7 nucleotides line up with TRBD1. The receptor comes from a woman aged 18-35 years with Graves' hyperthyroidism. Sequencing used blood. Here the CDR3 reads CASSLVGRVGGVEAFF. The CDR3 DNA sequence: TGTGCCAGCAGTTTAGTGGGGAGGGTAGGGGGCGTTGAAGCTTTCTTT.